The 29 T cell receptor beta chains below all came from one sample that was sequenced in a study of T cell clusters in autoimmune cytopenias. TRB amplification used roughly 250 ng of peripheral blood genomic DNA. TRB was amplified by touch-down multiplex PCR, primer pools A and B combined. TCRdb reanalyzed the multiplex PCR reads, giving one entry per CDR3 protein sequence and no DNA. The sample data list about 4,100 distinct CDR3 sequences. The same data also went into a second study, on T cell repertoires in aging, cancer and after chemotherapy.

Sequencing input: peripheral blood. The origin of the receptors is a human donor in good health.

Its frequency marks this clonotype as medium-sized. This rearrangement joins TRBV24-1 to TRBJ2-5. In germline, CDR1 is KGHDR, CDR2 SFDVKD. This CDR3 contains 12 residues. CDR3 loop: CATSDYGETQYF.

This clonotype is labeled medium-sized (0.01 to 0.1%) based on frequency. V usage is TRBV12-3 or TRBV12-4 and J usage is TRBJ2-1; TCRdb's D gene call, TRBD1, goes unchecked for lack of DNA. CDR3 size: 13 residues. The CDR3 sequence is CASSLQGANEQFF.

The chain is built from TRBV24-1 and TRBJ2-2; TCRdb proposes TRBD1, but this gene call is untestable without DNA. The CDR3 length is 17 residues. Germline V CDR1 and CDR2: KGHDR, SFDVKD. CDR3 region: CATSEAGQGGGTGELFF.

The chain uses TRBV20-1 and TRBJ2-5; TCRdb's assignment of TRBD1 cannot be checked, as there is no DNA. Looked up from germline, CDR1 is DFQATT and CDR2 is SNEGSKA (reference sequence). This CDR3 comprises 14 residues. The CDR3 here is CSALRVFDAETQYF.

This chain joins TRBV7-9 and TRBJ1-2; the TCRdb call, TRBD1, lacks DNA for checking. Germline CDR1 reads SEHNR; CDR2 reads FQNEAQ (reference sequence). This CDR3 contains 15 residues. CDR3 sequence reads: CASSLGEGWNYGYTF.

The chain has TRBV6-4 and TRBJ1-6. The CDR3 covers 19 residues. Germline loops: CDR1 MRHNA, CDR2 SNTAGT. CDR3 in amino acids: CASSASRGPGGANNSPLHF.

This clonotype is identified as medium-sized from frequency. V gene TRBV12-3 or TRBV12-4 combines with J gene TRBJ1-4; TCRdb picks TRBD1, but there is no DNA to check that call. The CDR3 runs 15 residues. The CDR3 here is CASSIPGQGAEKLFF.

The chain uses TRBV30 and TRBJ1-1. The CDR3 length is 13 residues. Germline V CDR1 and CDR2: GTSNPN, SVGIG (reference sequence). CDR3 sequence reads: CAWRVQGGTEAFF.

This clonotype counts as medium-sized by frequency. This chain links TRBV6-5 with TRBJ1-2. Germline V gene data show CDR1 as MNHEY and CDR2 as SVGAGI. This CDR3 spans 13 amino acids. Here the CDR3 reads CASSKDGYYGYTF.

The V gene is TRBV12-3 or TRBV12-4, the J gene TRBJ2-1. The CDR3 consists of 17 residues. The CDR3 is CASSLAWGSRTYNEQFF.

The chain is built from TRBV19 and TRBJ2-1; the D call of TRBD1 rests on TCRdb alone, since no DNA is present to check it. Germline lookup yields CDR1 LNHDA and CDR2 SQIVND (reference sequence). The CDR3 totals 16 residues. CDR3 protein: CASSIDLGTGKPEQFF.

Frequency places this clonotype as medium-sized. The CDR3 sequence: CASSSTGSSYNSPLHF. The chain links TRBV27 to TRBJ1-6. The germline CDR1 and CDR2 sequences are MNHEY and SMNVEV (reference sequence). The CDR3 contains 16 residues.

This clonotype shows up as medium-sized (0.01 to 0.1%) by frequency. The rearrangement uses TRBV30 and TRBJ1-5. The CDR3 has 15 amino acids. Germline assignment: CDR1 GTSNPN and CDR2 SVGIG (reference sequence). The CDR3 reads CAWSLETASNQPQHF.

By frequency, this clonotype is medium-sized. CDR3 amino acids: CASSSGTSRSYNEQFF. This chain uses TRBV19 with TRBJ2-1; TCRdb proposes TRBD1, but this gene call is untestable without DNA. Per germline, CDR1 LNHDA and CDR2 SQIVND (reference sequence). The CDR3 contains 16 residues.

The chain combines TRBV20-1 with TRBJ1-3. The CDR3 length is 16 residues. The V gene's germline CDR1 is DFQATT and CDR2 SNEGSKA (reference sequence). The CDR3 region is CSARVPDGGAGNTIYF.

This clonotype ranks as medium-sized in terms of frequency. The chain carries TRBV6-4 and TRBJ2-3; without DNA, the TCRdb call of TRBD2 cannot be checked. Germline V CDR1 and CDR2: MRHNA, SNTAGT. The CDR3 spans 15 residues. The CDR3 sequence is CASSPGLAETDTQYF.

This clonotype counts as medium-sized (0.01 to 0.1%) by frequency. The chain combines TRBV5-4 with TRBJ1-2. CDR3 length: 13 residues. Germline V CDR1 and CDR2: SGHNT, YYREEE (reference sequence). The CDR3 here is CASSLSGVDGYTF.

This sequence joins TRBV7-2 and TRBJ2-7. Per germline, CDR1 SGHTA and CDR2 FQGNSA. CDR3 length: 14 amino acids. The CDR3 reads CASSLDPGPYEQYF.

In terms of frequency, this clonotype is medium-sized. Here the CDR3 reads CASSSLGTFNTGELFF. The chain recombines TRBV5-6 with TRBJ2-2; the TCRdb call, TRBD2, lacks DNA for checking. This CDR3 is 16 amino acids long. The germline V gene has CDR1 SGHDT and CDR2 YYEEEE.

This clonotype registers medium-sized by frequency. The V call is TRBV6-1, the J call TRBJ2-3; TCRdb selects TRBD1, and the lack of DNA leaves this call unchecked. The CDR3 extends over 14 amino acids. The germline gives CDR1 MNHNS, CDR2 SASEGT. CDR3 region: CASSEMTATDTQYF.

The chain is built from TRBV24-1 and TRBJ2-3; the TCRdb D gene call, TRBD1, has no DNA to confirm it. The germline V gene has CDR1 KGHDR and CDR2 SFDVKD. The CDR3 extends over 15 amino acids. This chain's CDR3 is CATSDNRGRTDTQYF.

The rearrangement links TRBV7-9 to TRBJ1-2; TCRdb outputs TRBD1, but without DNA this stays unchecked. CDR1 is SEHNR and CDR2 is FQNEAQ in the germline V gene (reference sequence). The CDR3 runs 15 residues. The CDR3 here is CASSFHREKVYGYTF.

Measured by frequency, this clonotype is medium-sized. The V call is TRBV6-1, the J call TRBJ1-1. In germline, CDR1 is MNHNS, CDR2 SASEGT. This CDR3 contains 14 residues. CDR3 residues: CATFGLEANTEAFF.

This clonotype counts as medium-sized (0.01 to 0.1%) by frequency. V is TRBV13 and J is TRBJ1-1. This CDR3 is 14 amino acids long. The germline gives CDR1 PRHDT, CDR2 FYEKMQ (reference sequence). CDR3 loop: CASTFFGVNTEAFF.

The V call is TRBV20-1, the J call TRBJ2-5; the TCRdb D gene call, TRBD1, has no DNA to confirm it. CDR1 DFQATT and CDR2 SNEGSKA come from the germline V gene (reference sequence). This CDR3 has 15 residues. The CDR3 loop is CSASMWDSARSTQYF.

The V and J genes are TRBV12-3 or TRBV12-4 and TRBJ2-5. This CDR3 has 15 amino acids. This CDR3 reads CASSLRKANQETQYF.

This clonotype registers large by frequency. V gene TRBV6-5 combines with J gene TRBJ2-5; absent DNA, TCRdb's TRBD1 call cannot be checked. Germline CDR1 is MNHEY and CDR2 is SVGAGI. This CDR3 has 15 amino acids. The CDR3 protein is CASRRDRGYQETQYF.

The rearrangement joins TRBV18 to TRBJ1-2. Per the germline V gene, CDR1 is KGHSH and CDR2 is LQKENI. There are 13 residues in the CDR3. The CDR3 loop reads CASSPESKLGYTF.

This clonotype counts as medium-sized (0.01 to 0.1%) by frequency. The chain links TRBV27 to TRBJ1-4; without DNA, the TCRdb call of TRBD1 cannot be checked. CDR3 length equals 14 residues. Germline V gene data show CDR1 as MNHEY and CDR2 as SMNVEV (reference sequence). The CDR3 here is CASSGTGGKGKLFF.